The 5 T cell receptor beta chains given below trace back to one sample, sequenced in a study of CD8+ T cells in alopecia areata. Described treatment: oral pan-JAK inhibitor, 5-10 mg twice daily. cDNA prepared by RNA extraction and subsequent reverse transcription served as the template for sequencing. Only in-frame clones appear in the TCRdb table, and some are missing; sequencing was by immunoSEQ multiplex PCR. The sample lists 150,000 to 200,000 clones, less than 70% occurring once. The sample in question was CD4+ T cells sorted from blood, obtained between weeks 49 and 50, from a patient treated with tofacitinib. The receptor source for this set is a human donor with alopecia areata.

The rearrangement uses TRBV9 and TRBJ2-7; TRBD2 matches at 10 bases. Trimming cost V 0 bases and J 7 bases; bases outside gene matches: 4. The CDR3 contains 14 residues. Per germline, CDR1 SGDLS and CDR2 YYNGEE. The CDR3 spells CASSVVPSGGEQYF. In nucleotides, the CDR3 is TGTGCCAGCAGCGTAGTTCCTAGCGGGGGTGAGCAGTACTTC.

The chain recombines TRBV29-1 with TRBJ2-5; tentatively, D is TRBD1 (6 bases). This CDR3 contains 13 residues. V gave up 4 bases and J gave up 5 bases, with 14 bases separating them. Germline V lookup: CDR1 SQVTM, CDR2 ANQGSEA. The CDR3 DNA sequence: TGCAGCGTTGCCGGACAGTACTTGGAGACCCAGTACTTC. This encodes CSVAGQYLETQYF.

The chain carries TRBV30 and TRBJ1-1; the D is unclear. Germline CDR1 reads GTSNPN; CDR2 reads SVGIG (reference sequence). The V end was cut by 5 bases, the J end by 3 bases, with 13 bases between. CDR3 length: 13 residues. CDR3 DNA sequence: TGTGCCTGGGTGGACGGCCGGTACACTGAAGCTTTCTTT. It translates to CAWVDGRYTEAFF. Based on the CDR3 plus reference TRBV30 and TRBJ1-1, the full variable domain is SQTIHQWPATLVQPVGSPLSLECTVEGTSNPNLYWYRQAAGRGLQLLFYSVGIGQISSEVPQNLSASRPQDRQFILSSKKLLLSDSGFYLCAWVDGRYTEAFFGQGTRLTVV.

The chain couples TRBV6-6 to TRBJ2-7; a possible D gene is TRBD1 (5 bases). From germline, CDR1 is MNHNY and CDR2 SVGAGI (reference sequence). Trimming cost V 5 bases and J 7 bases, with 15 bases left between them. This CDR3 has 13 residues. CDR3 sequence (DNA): TGTGCCAGCAGTATACTGCAGGGATTTGAGCAGTACTTC. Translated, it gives CASSILQGFEQYF.

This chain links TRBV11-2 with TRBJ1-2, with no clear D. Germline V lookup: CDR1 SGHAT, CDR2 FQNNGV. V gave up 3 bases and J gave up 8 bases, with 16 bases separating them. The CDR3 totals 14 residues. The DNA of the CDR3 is TGTGCCAGCAGCTTCATAGGGTCGCAGGACGGCTACACCTTC. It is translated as CASSFIGSQDGYTF.